These 3 T cell receptor beta chains share one sample of origin, sequenced in a study of blood T cell repertoires in COVID-19. Only in-frame clones appear in the TCRdb table, and some are missing; sequencing was by immunoSEQ multiplex PCR. The sample contains more than 95,000 clones, less than 90% of which appear only once. The source material was peripheral blood. Every receptor here comes from a man at least 80 years old with active or convalescent COVID-19.

The chain recombines TRBV10-3 with TRBJ2-3, with D perhaps matching TRBD2 (5 bases). Deletions cut 11 bases from V and 2 bases from J, with 14 bases between. CDR1 is ENHRY, CDR2 SYGVKD, per germline. The CDR3 is 13 residues long. The CDR3 coding sequence is TGTGCCGGGCGACCGCGGGTCACAGATACGCAGTATTTT. Amino acid sequence: CAGRPRVTDTQYF.

The J gene is TRBJ1-2, the V gene TRBV18; TRBD1 matches at 10 bases. J gave up 0 bases and V 3 bases, and 1 base lay outside the gene matches. The CDR3 covers 15 residues. Germline CDR1 is KGHSH and CDR2 is LQKENI. CDR3 coding DNA: TGTGCCAGCTCACCTGGGACAGGGGCTAACTATGGCTACACCTTC. Protein sequence: CASSPGTGANYGYTF.

V gene TRBV19 combines with J gene TRBJ2-2, with TRBD2 matching 10 bases. The V segment lost 4 bases and the J segment 6 bases; nucleotides outside the gene matches: 14. CDR1 is LNHDA, CDR2 SQIVND, per germline (reference sequence). The CDR3 is 18 residues long. The CDR3: CASSNPFVAGGRPGELFF. The CDR3 bases are TGTGCCAGTAGTAATCCCTTTGTAGCGGGAGGACGCCCCGGGGAGCTGTTTTTT.